This section outlines one T cell receptor beta chain sequence together with its context. Its antigen is unidentified. These data come from a study of T cell responses to AZD1222 COVID-19 vaccine. Study-wide results and limits: Close to half of spike-specific TCRs reportedly recognize unmutated variant regions. The study found vaccine-associated CD4 TCRs spanning spike, dominant at 160-218 and 743-854. Possibly, clonal diversity was underestimated; donors were largely white British and included more females.

CDR1 is GTSNPN and CDR2 is SVGIG in the germline V gene (reference sequence). The ends lost 4 bases at V and 6 bases at J; junction bases unmatched: 8. This CDR3 comprises 13 residues. Sequenced by immunoSEQ multiplex PCR; TCRdb stores in-frame clones only, minus some. The table has some 170,000 clones, approximately 90% seen once. The sample was peripheral blood, taken 28 days after the second dose of the MenACWY control vaccine. The gene calls are TRBV30 and TRBJ1-2, with 7 bases lining up with TRBD1. The origin of this receptor is an adult who received the MenACWY meningococcal vaccine as a control. The CDR3 is CAWNPQGENGYTF. The CDR3 DNA reads as TGTGCCTGGAATCCCCAGGGGGAAAATGGCTACACCTTC.